This TCR beta chain was sequenced in a study of OX40 agonist ivuxolimab in advanced cancers. Study at large: Every 2 weeks, patients received ivuxolimab intravenously, dosed at 0.01 to 10 mg/kg. Partial responses occurred in Three dose-escalation patients, one with hepatocellular carcinoma and two with cutaneous melanoma.

As for this clone: What it binds is not known.

The data were produced by immunoSEQ multiplex PCR, yet TCRdb's version contains in-frame clones alone and is incomplete. The sample consists of roughly 89,000 clones, 86% of them appearing once. Findings of the study overall: Relative to CD4+ cells, CD8+ T cells on average had more expanded clones.

The CDR3 covers 17 residues. The junction had 8 bases not matched to a gene; V was cut back by 0 bases and J by 4 bases. In germline, CDR1 is LGHNA, CDR2 YSLEER. The sequenced sample was CD4+ or CD8+ T cells sorted from blood, obtained in a trial of the OX40 agonist ivuxolimab. The V gene is TRBV4-3, the J gene TRBJ1-5; 8 nucleotides agree with TRBD1. The source is an adult with an advanced solid tumor such as melanoma, head and neck, liver or kidney cancer. CDR3 nucleotides: TGCGCCAGCAGCCAAGATTATTGGACAGGGAGGAATCAGCCCCAGCATTTT. Translation gives CASSQDYWTGRNQPQHF.